These 3 T cell receptor beta chains share one sample of origin, sequenced in a study of regulatory T cells in long-lasting Graves disease. Time point reported: persistent/refractory GD, antithyroid drugs over 5 years with positive TRAb. The TCR library used RNA extracted from PBMCs. Researchers made TCR beta libraries by using iRepertoire HTBI primers and running Arm-PCR on CDR3 regions. TCRdb ran MiXCR on the multiplex PCR reads and lists one entry per CDR3 protein. Altogether roughly 360,000 distinct CDR3 sequences are present, 20% to 25% being singletons, with the ten largest covering 25% to 30%. Sample: peripheral blood mononuclear cells (PBMCs), taken when the disease was refractory, from a patient treated with antithyroid drugs. The receptors shown here come from a woman in her 40s with Graves disease.

The rearrangement uses TRBV11-2 and TRBJ2-1, with D unclear. Trimming shortened V by 5 bases and J by 5 bases, and 7 bases separated the two germline ends. Germline-derived CDR1 and CDR2 are SGHAT and FQNNGV. The CDR3 consists of 12 residues. CDR3 nucleotide sequence: TGTGCCAGCAGCCCATGGCACAATGAGCAGTTCTTC. Translated, it gives CASSPWHNEQFF.

Concerning this clonotype itself: A far larger clone is one base from this, pointing to a likely read error. CDR3 in amino acids: CASSHDWAMKAFF. The DNA of the CDR3 is TGTGCCAGCAGTCACGACTGGGCTATGAAAGCTTTCTTT. The chain has TRBV6-2 or TRBV6-3 and TRBJ1-1; D gene uncertain. V lost 5 bases to trimming and J lost 9 bases, with 16 bases between them. Germline assignment: CDR1 MNHEY and CDR2 SVGEGT. This CDR3 spans 13 amino acids.

This clonotype was counted at least ten times. The chain carries TRBV20-1 and TRBJ2-5, with TRBD2 matching 9 bases. J was trimmed by 5 bases and V by 6 bases; bases with no gene match: 1. Looked up from germline, CDR1 is DFQATT and CDR2 is SNEGSKA (reference sequence). The CDR3 spans 11 residues. CDR3 nucleotides: TGCAGTGCAACTAGCGGGGAGACCCAGTACTTC. Protein product: CSATSGETQYF.